This T cell receptor beta chain was identified in a study of identical twins. Study-wide results and limits: Those out-of-frame alpha sequences shared by twins showed an excess of low generation probability. There was more out-of-frame TCR alpha sharing in monozygotic twins than models estimated.

Unique molecular identifiers were present on the cDNA, and a universal primer site came from template switching. MiXCR, applied by TCRdb to the 5' RACE reads, yields one record per CDR3 protein. The sample records roughly 350,000 distinct CDR3 sequences, 9% to 10% being singletons. Worth noting for this clonotype: Antigen specificity is unknown.

The CDR3 has 13 residues. Trimming removed 6 bases at V and 0 bases at J, with 6 bases between. The germline CDR1 and CDR2 sequences are MNHEY and SMNVEV (reference sequence). Sequencing was performed on naive T cells sorted from blood. The receptor comes from a woman between 45 and 60 years old in good health. The chain combines TRBV27 with TRBJ2-1; D gene ambiguous. CDR3: CASRMSSYNEQFF. In DNA form, the CDR3 reads TGTGCCAGCAGGATGAGCTCCTACAATGAGCAGTTCTTC.